This TCR beta chain came from a study of control samples from healthy donors and cancer patients. Trimming removed 1 base at V and 3 bases at J, with 16 bases between. The CDR3 contains 17 residues. From germline, CDR1 is MGHRA and CDR2 YSYEKL. Repertoires were generated with immunoSEQ multiplex PCR, while TCRdb's copy carries only in-frame clones and drops some. The repertoire holds 74,000 or so clones, with over 75% as singletons. Sequencing was done on a sample of blood. The V call is TRBV4-1, the J call TRBJ1-5; D may be TRBD1 (6 bases). The clonotype comes from a man aged 45 to 65 in good health. The DNA of the CDR3 is TGCGCCAGCAGCCAAGTGGGGACACAAAGTTTCAATCAGCCCCAGCATTTT. Its translation: CASSQVGTQSFNQPQHF.